These T cell receptor beta chains were read from a single sample in a study of human T cells and chemical hapten exposure. TCRdb itself ran the RACE reads through MiXCR, one entry per CDR3 protein. This repertoire shows 190,000 or so distinct CDR3 sequences, more than 25% found once; its top ten account for 2.5% to 3.5%. Sequencing was performed on whole blood, taken in connection with sensitization to the hapten diphenylcyclopropenone (DPC). The origin of the receptors is a woman under 40 with alopecia areata. Some clones in this sample may be carry-over from other donors' samples. CDR3s include the opening cysteine and the closing phenylalanine or tryptophan. The order of the fields is D gene, J gene, V gene, clone size, CDR3 protein, CDR3 DNA. A D gene is named only where the DNA matches it firmly. For some rows the clone size is stated as once, few or many, or as a class when expanded; others skip it.

- | TRBJ2-3 | TRBV20-1 | - | CSARLVSDTQYF | TGCAGTGCGAGACTAGTGTCAGATACGCAGTATTTT
- | TRBJ2-1 | TRBV28 | few | CASSMGNEQFF | TGTGCCAGCAGTATGGGGAATGAGCAGTTCTTC
- | TRBJ1-2 | TRBV14 | few | CASSQGVGANYGYTF | TGTGCCAGCAGCCAGGGCGTGGGCGCTAACTATGGCTACACCTTC
TRBD2 | TRBJ2-3 | TRBV7-2 | few | CASSLRRGGPDTQYF | TGTGCCAGCAGCTTACGGCGGGGGGGCCCAGATACGCAGTATTTT
- | TRBJ2-6 | TRBV28 | - | CASLTSGANVLTF | TGTGCCAGCCTAACCTCTGGGGCCAACGTCCTGACTTTC
- | TRBJ1-4 | TRBV11-2 | - | CASSSLGATNEKLFF | TGTGCCAGCAGCTCCTTGGGGGCAACTAATGAAAAACTGTTTTTT
TRBD1 | TRBJ1-4 | TRBV5-1 | - | CASSSQGATNEKLFF | TGCGCCAGCAGCAGTCAGGGGGCAACTAATGAAAAACTGTTTTTT
TRBD2 | TRBJ2-7 | TRBV29-1 | many | CSARTGTSGRFSYEQYF | TGCAGCGCCCGGACAGGGACTAGCGGGAGGTTCTCCTACGAGCAGTACTTC
TRBD2 | TRBJ2-2 | TRBV3-1 | - | CASSQLAGTGELFF | TGTGCCAGCAGCCAACTAGCGGGAACCGGGGAGCTGTTTTTT
- | TRBJ2-6 | TRBV20-1 | - | CSARQTGANVLTF | TGCAGTGCTAGACAGACTGGGGCCAACGTCCTGACTTTC
- | TRBJ2-1 | TRBV28 | few | CASSFPPGGWYNEQFF | TGTGCCAGCAGTTTTCCCCCTGGGGGGTGGTACAATGAGCAGTTCTTC
- | TRBJ1-1 | TRBV29-1 | few | CSVSQGSAEAFF | TGCAGCGTTTCCCAGGGGTCCGCTGAAGCTTTCTTT
- | TRBJ1-3 | TRBV5-1 | - | CASSRTESSGNTIYF | TGCGCCAGCAGCCGGACAGAGAGCTCTGGAAACACCATATATTTT
TRBD1 | TRBJ1-2 | TRBV29-1 | few | CSVDRQGDGYTF | TGCAGCGTTGATCGACAGGGCGATGGCTACACCTTC
- | TRBJ1-2 | TRBV6-2/TRBV6-3 | - | CAIQARGGYTF | TGTGCCATCCAGGCTCGTGGTGGCTACACCTTC
TRBD2 | TRBJ2-1 | TRBV2 | few | CASSERSSGLGNEQFF | TGTGCCAGCAGTGAAAGATCTAGCGGGTTGGGGAATGAGCAGTTCTTC
TRBD1 | TRBJ2-6 | TRBV29-1 | few | CSVVGTGERGANVLTF | TGCAGCGTTGTCGGGACAGGGGAACGTGGGGCCAACGTCCTGACTTTC
- | TRBJ2-5 | TRBV29-1 | - | CSVGGSSHETQYF | TGCAGCGTTGGAGGGTCTAGCCACGAGACCCAGTACTTC
- | TRBJ2-1 | TRBV5-1 | - | CASSLDSGKYNEQFF | TGCGCCAGCAGCTTGGATAGCGGCAAATACAATGAGCAGTTCTTC
- | TRBJ1-6 | TRBV14 | - | CASSQGGPLHF | TGTGCCAGCAGCCAAGGTGGGCCCCTCCACTTT